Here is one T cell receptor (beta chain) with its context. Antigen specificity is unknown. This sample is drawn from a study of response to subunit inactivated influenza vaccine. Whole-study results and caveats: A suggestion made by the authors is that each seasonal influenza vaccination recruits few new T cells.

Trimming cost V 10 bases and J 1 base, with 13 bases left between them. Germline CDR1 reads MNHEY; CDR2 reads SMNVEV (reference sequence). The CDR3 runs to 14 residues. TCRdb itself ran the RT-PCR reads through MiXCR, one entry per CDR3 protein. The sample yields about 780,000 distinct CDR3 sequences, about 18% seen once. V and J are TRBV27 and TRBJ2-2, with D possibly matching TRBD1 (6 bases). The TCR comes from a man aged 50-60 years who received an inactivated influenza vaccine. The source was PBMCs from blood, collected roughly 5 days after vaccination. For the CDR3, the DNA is TGTGCCACTTCTAAGGGGGTGAACACCGGGGAGCTGTTTTTT. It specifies CATSKGVNTGELFF.